The 23 T cell receptor beta chains below were found in one sample sequenced in a study of post-analysis software for immune sequencing data. Regarding the study as a whole: The study found TRBV5-6, TRBV5-1 and TRBV20-1 among five TRBV segments more frequent in patients than controls.

For these receptors, no antigen is known. Presence of unique molecular identifiers characterized the TCR beta cDNA libraries. MiXCR was run by TCRdb on the PCR reads, yielding one entry per CDR3 protein. The sample gives about 760,000 distinct CDR3 sequences, around 27% of which show up once; approximately 0.55% is in the top ten. Sequenced input: blood. The receptors derive from a girl between 10 and 17 years old with multiple sclerosis.

The sample holds a few counts of this clonotype. The chain joins TRBV12-3 or TRBV12-4 to TRBJ1-5; 8 bases line up with TRBD1. Germline trimming cut 6 bases from V and 9 bases from J; bases unmatched to any gene: 10. There are 14 residues in the CDR3. CDR3 bases: TGTGCCAGCAGCATACCGGGACAGGCGGTGCCCCAGCATTTT. Its protein is CASSIPGQAVPQHF.

This clonotype has a single count. The rearrangement joins TRBV29-1 to TRBJ2-5, with 9 positions matching TRBD1. This CDR3 has 13 residues. Germline V gene lookup returns CDR1 SQVTM and CDR2 ANQGSEA. V dropped 6 bases and J dropped 5; count of bases not matched to a gene: 7. In DNA form, the CDR3 reads TGCAGCGTAACACAGGGGGCTGGTGAGACCCAGTACTTC. Protein product: CSVTQGAGETQYF.

The table lists this clonotype with many counts. The chain employs TRBV11-2 and TRBJ2-5; 8 bases agree with TRBD2. Losses at the gene ends were 6 bases for V and 2 bases for J; bases not matched to a gene: 5. Per germline, CDR1 SGHAT and CDR2 FQNNGV. There are 14 residues in the CDR3. The CDR3 is CASSRGLAQETQYF. CDR3 bases: TGTGCCAGCAGTCGCGGACTAGCACAAGAGACCCAGTACTTC.

This chain's CDR3 is CASSFTSGRHEQFF. The CDR3 nucleotides read TGTGCCAGCAGTTTCACTAGCGGGAGGCATGAGCAGTTCTTC. The gene calls are TRBV27 and TRBJ2-1; TRBD2 matches 12 bases. The CDR3 has 14 residues. V was clipped by 3 bases and J by 8 bases; unmatched bases: 2. The V gene's germline CDR1 is MNHEY and CDR2 SMNVEV (reference sequence).

In its sample, this clonotype was seen a few times. The chain employs TRBV4-3 and TRBJ2-1, with 11 bases aligning to TRBD2. V gave up 1 base and J gave up 6 bases; unmatched junction bases: 5. Germline values: CDR1 LGHNA, CDR2 YSLEER. CDR3 size: 16 residues. The chain's CDR3 is CASSQGGGTSGNEQFF. The CDR3, as DNA: TGCGCCAGCAGCCAAGGTGGGGGGACTAGCGGCAATGAGCAGTTCTTC.

This clonotype was observed a handful of times. The chain links TRBV28 to TRBJ2-5, with 9 bases that match TRBD1. CDR1 and CDR2 from the germline V gene are MDHEN and SYDVKM. The junction had 17 bases not matched to a gene; V was cut back by 3 bases and J by 3 bases. This CDR3 is 19 amino acids long. DNA for the CDR3: TGTGCCAGCAGTTTCGGTTTGGCGGGACAGGGTACGCTAGAAGAGACCCAGTACTTC. Residues: CASSFGLAGQGTLEETQYF.

The J gene is TRBJ2-5, the V gene TRBV7-8; unclear D gene. CDR1 and CDR2 from the germline V gene are SGHVS and FQNEAQ. This CDR3 has 12 amino acids. The germline V and J ends were trimmed by 5 bases and 4 bases, with 8 bases remaining between them. This CDR3 reads CASSPTVETQYF. CDR3 coding DNA: TGTGCCAGCAGCCCAACCGTAGAGACCCAGTACTTC. Supplemented by reference TRBV7-8 and TRBJ2-5, the full variable domain reads GAGVSQSPRYKVAKRGQDVALRCDPISGHVSLFWYQQALGQGPEFLTYFQNEAQLDKSGLPSDRFFAERPEGSVSTLKIQRTQQEDSAVYLCASSPTVETQYFGPGTRLLVL.

CDR3 in DNA: TGTGCCACCAGTCCCCCGACGGGGCCTCAAGAGACCCAGTACTTC. Its translation: CATSPPTGPQETQYF. The chain recombines TRBV24-1 with TRBJ2-5; D assignment may be TRBD1 or TRBD2 (5 bases each). This CDR3 has 15 amino acids. V lost 6 bases and J 2 bases, leaving 15 bases between the germline ends. The V gene's germline CDR1 is KGHDR and CDR2 SFDVKD.

The chain links TRBV9 to TRBJ2-1; D is unclear. Germline V gene lookup returns CDR1 SGDLS and CDR2 YYNGEE. Trimming shortened V by 0 bases and J by 6 bases, and 7 bases separated the two germline ends. This CDR3 spans 13 amino acids. CDR3 coding DNA: TGTGCCAGCAGCGTAGCCGATTGCAATGAGCAGTTCTTC. It encodes CASSVADCNEQFF.

The genes are TRBV29-1 and TRBJ1-6, with 7 bases aligning to TRBD1. After removal of 7 bases from V and 7 bases from J, the junction contained 7 bases not matched to a gene. Germline V CDR1 and CDR2: SQVTM, ANQGSEA. There are 13 residues in the CDR3. CDR3 loop: CSALTGWNSPLHF. The CDR3 DNA follows: TGCAGCGCCCTGACAGGGTGGAATTCACCCCTCCACTTT.

V and J are TRBV5-1 and TRBJ2-2; TRBD1 matches 7 bases. In germline, CDR1 is SGHRS, CDR2 YFSETQ. The J segment lost 3 bases and the V segment lost 4 bases, leaving 3 bases of the junction unmatched. The CDR3 loop spans 14 amino acids. The CDR3 is CASSTGVDTGELFF. The CDR3 nucleotides are TGCGCCAGCAGCACAGGGGTCGACACCGGGGAGCTGTTTTTT.

The rearrangement links TRBV12-3 or TRBV12-4 to TRBJ1-1; D unresolved. CDR3 length: 12 amino acids. Trimming pared 6 bases from V and 11 bases from J, leaving 16 bases between. The CDR3 DNA sequence: TGTGCCAGCAGCCAATTGCCCACGACGGCTTTCTTT. Protein: CASSQLPTTAFF.

The J gene is TRBJ1-2, the V gene TRBV6-1; 7 nucleotides line up with TRBD1. This CDR3 spans 15 amino acids. Germline values: CDR1 MNHNS, CDR2 SASEGT. Trimming removed 6 bases from V and 4 bases from J; junction bases left unmatched: 11. CDR3 sequence reads: CASRRARGGTYGYTF. CDR3 nucleotides: TGTGCCAGCAGACGGGCCCGAGGGGGCACCTATGGCTACACCTTC.

This clonotype was counted a few times. The chain combines TRBV20-1 with TRBJ2-7; 9 bases align to TRBD1. The CDR3 spans 14 residues. J was trimmed by 4 bases and V by 5 bases; bases with no gene match: 9. Germline V lookup: CDR1 DFQATT, CDR2 SNEGSKA (reference sequence). CDR3 bases: TGCAGTGCTGGAGGACAGGGGAAAGTTTACGAGCAGTACTTC. It yields the protein CSAGGQGKVYEQYF.

A note on this clonotype: This sequence may be a read error, since a much larger clone differs from it by one base. The conserved phenylalanine or tryptophan is not found at the CDR3 terminus, so this likely reflects a read error. The rearrangement links TRBV5-1 to TRBJ1-1; 7 bases agree with TRBD1. Germline trimming cut 0 bases from V and 3 bases from J; bases unmatched to any gene: 5. Per germline, CDR1 SGHRS and CDR2 YFSETQ. The CDR3 sequence is 15 residues long. Written as DNA, the CDR3 is TGCGCCAGCAGCTTGGATCAGGGGGAGGACACTGAAGCTTTCTTA. It translates to CASSLDQGEDTEAFL.

V usage is TRBV2 and J usage is TRBJ2-5; possibly TRBD1 or TRBD2 for D (6 bases each). The CDR3 consists of 15 residues. Germline V gives CDR1 SNHLY, CDR2 FYNNEI. V lost 7 bases to trimming and J lost 5 bases, with 20 bases between them. The CDR3 sequence is CASTRPGGGGETQYF. The CDR3 nucleotides read TGTGCCAGCACCCGCCCCGGAGGGGGTGGGGAGACCCAGTACTTC.

This chain uses TRBV5-1 with TRBJ2-1; 9 positions match TRBD2. V trimming: 5 bases; J trimming: 8 bases; junction bases outside the gene matches: 11. Germline lookup yields CDR1 SGHRS and CDR2 YFSETQ. This CDR3 has 15 residues. The CDR3 here is CASRLVASGIDEQFF. In DNA, the CDR3 is TGCGCCAGCAGACTGGTGGCTAGCGGGATTGATGAGCAGTTCTTC.

The chain has TRBV12-3 or TRBV12-4 and TRBJ1-4, with D possibly matching TRBD1 (6 bases). V dropped 1 base and J dropped 0 bases, with 12 bases sitting between them. The CDR3 runs 17 residues. The CDR3 region has the DNA TGTGCCAGCAGTTTAGGGATAAGACAGGCAACTAATGAAAAACTGTTTTTT. Translating it yields CASSLGIRQATNEKLFF.

The chain has TRBV29-1 and TRBJ1-5; 9 bases map to TRBD1. CDR1 is SQVTM and CDR2 is ANQGSEA in the germline V gene. The ends lost 1 base at V and 3 bases at J; junction bases unmatched: 7. The CDR3 extends over 16 amino acids. This CDR3 is CSVEVLRDRVNQPQHF. CDR3 bases: TGCAGCGTTGAAGTTCTCCGGGACAGGGTCAATCAGCCCCAGCATTTT.

This clonotype was observed a few times. The chain recombines TRBV12-3 or TRBV12-4 with TRBJ2-3; possible D gene TRBD2, 7 bases. V lost 2 bases to trimming and J lost 4 bases, with 16 bases between them. This CDR3 comprises 16 residues. The CDR3 region has the DNA TGTGCCAGCAGTTTAATCGGGGGGCGTTCCTCAGATACGCAGTATTTT. Amino acids: CASSLIGGRSSDTQYF.

There are a few counts of this clonotype. The chain couples TRBV29-1 to TRBJ1-4; the D is unclear. Trimming pared 7 bases from V and 5 bases from J, leaving 8 bases between. The germline CDR1 and CDR2 sequences are SQVTM and ANQGSEA. CDR3 length: 11 residues. The CDR3 region has the DNA TGCAGCGGTGGAGAGAATGAAAAACTGTTTTTT. Its translation: CSGGENEKLFF. Together with reference TRBV29-1 and TRBJ1-4, the CDR3 gives the full variable domain: SAVISQKPSRDICQRGTSLTIQCQVDSQVTMMFWYRQQPGQSLTLIATANQGSEATYESGFVIDKFPISRPNLTFSTLTVSNMSPEDSSIYLCSGGENEKLFFGSGTQLSVL.

This chain links TRBV10-3 with TRBJ2-1; 14 bases map to TRBD2. This CDR3 contains 17 residues. Germline lookup yields CDR1 ENHRY and CDR2 SYGVKD. The trim removed 4 bases at V and 6 bases at J, leaving 8 bases unmatched. The CDR3 DNA follows: TGTGCCATCAGTGTGGGACTAGCGGGAGTAGTTAGCAATGAGCAGTTCTTC. Its translation: CAISVGLAGVVSNEQFF.

The chain is built from TRBV18 and TRBJ2-3, with D uncertain. The ends were cut back, 3 bases at V and 4 bases at J, with 14 bases in the middle. The CDR3 consists of 15 residues. Germline V gives CDR1 KGHSH, CDR2 LQKENI. The CDR3 region is CASSPNPPNADTQYF. In DNA, the CDR3 is TGTGCCAGCTCACCTAACCCTCCGAACGCAGATACGCAGTATTTT.